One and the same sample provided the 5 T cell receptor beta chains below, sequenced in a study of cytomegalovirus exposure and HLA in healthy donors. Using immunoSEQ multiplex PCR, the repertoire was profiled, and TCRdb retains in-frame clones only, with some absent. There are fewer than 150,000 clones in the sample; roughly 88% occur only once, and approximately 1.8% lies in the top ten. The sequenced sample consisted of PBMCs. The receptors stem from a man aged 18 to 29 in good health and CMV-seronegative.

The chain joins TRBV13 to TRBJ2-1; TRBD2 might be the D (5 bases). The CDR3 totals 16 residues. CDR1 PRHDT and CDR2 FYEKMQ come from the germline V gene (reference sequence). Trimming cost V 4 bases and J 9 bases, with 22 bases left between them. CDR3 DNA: TGTGCCAGCAGCTCGTGGGCGGGCCACGTCGATAGTGAGCAGTTCTTC. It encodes CASSSWAGHVDSEQFF.

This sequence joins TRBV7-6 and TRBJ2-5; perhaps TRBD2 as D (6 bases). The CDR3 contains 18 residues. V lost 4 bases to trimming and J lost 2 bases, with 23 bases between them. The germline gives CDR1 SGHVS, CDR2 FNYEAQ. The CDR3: CASSSPPFGIGGQETQYF. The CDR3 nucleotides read TGTGCCAGCAGCTCGCCCCCATTTGGGATTGGGGGGCAAGAGACCCAGTACTTC.

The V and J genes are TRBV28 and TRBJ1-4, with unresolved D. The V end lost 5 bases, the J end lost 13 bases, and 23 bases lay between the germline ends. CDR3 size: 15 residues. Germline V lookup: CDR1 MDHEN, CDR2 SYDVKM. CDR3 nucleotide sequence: TGTGCCAGCAGTCCCGTCGCTCAGGTAGTTGTAAGACTGTTTTTT. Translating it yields CASSPVAQVVVRLFF.

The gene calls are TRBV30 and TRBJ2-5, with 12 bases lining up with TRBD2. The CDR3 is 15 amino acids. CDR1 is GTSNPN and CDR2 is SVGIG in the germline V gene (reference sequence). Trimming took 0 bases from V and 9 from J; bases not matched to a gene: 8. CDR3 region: CAWSVPSGGVNSQYF. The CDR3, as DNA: TGTGCCTGGAGTGTACCTAGCGGGGGGGTAAATTCCCAGTACTTC.

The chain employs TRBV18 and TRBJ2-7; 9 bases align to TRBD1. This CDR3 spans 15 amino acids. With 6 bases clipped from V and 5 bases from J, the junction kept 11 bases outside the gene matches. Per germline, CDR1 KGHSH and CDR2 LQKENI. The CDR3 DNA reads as TGTGCCAGCTCCCGCAGTGGACAGGGGACGGACGAGCAGTACTTC. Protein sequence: CASSRSGQGTDEQYF. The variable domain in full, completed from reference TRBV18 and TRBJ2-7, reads NAGVMQNPRHLVRRRGQEARLRCSPMKGHSHVYWYRQLPEEGLKFMVYLQKENIIDESGMPKERFSAEFPKEGPSILRIQQVVRGDSAAYFCASSRSGQGTDEQYFGPGTRLTVT.